The sequence of this TCR beta chain was determined in a study of T cells after somatic rescue of genetic block. CDR1 MNHNS and CDR2 SASEGT come from the germline V gene. V was trimmed by 2 bases and J by 6 bases, leaving 11 bases between them. The CDR3 sequence is 14 residues long. This table comes from immunoSEQ multiplex PCR, and its TCRdb copy is limited to in-frame clones, with some not included. This sample has some 68,000 clones; roughly 88% occur once, and the top ten carry around 2.8%. V gene TRBV6-1 combines with J gene TRBJ2-1; D is perhaps TRBD2 (5 bases). The sequence derives from a man aged 30 to 45. Material: peripheral blood mononuclear cells (PBMCs). CDR3: CASSEPGKPNEQFF. The CDR3 DNA reads as TGTGCCAGCAGTGAACCCGGGAAGCCCAATGAGCAGTTCTTC.